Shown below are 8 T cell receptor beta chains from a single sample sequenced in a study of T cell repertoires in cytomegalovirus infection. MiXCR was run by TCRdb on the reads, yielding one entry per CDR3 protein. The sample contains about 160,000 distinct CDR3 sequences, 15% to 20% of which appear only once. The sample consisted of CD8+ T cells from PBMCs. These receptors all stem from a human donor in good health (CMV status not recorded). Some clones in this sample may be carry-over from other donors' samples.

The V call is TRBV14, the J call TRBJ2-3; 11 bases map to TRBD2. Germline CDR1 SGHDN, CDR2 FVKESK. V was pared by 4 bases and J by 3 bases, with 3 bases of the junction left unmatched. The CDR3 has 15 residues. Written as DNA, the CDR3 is TGTGCCAGCAGCCGGGGGACTAGCGGAACAGATACGCAGTATTTT. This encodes CASSRGTSGTDTQYF. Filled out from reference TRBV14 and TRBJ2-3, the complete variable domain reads EAGVTQFPSHSVIEKGQTVTLRCDPISGHDNLYWYRRVMGKEIKFLLHFVKESKQDESGMPNNRFLAERTGGTYSTLKVQPAELEDSGVYFCASSRGTSGTDTQYFGPGTRLTVL.

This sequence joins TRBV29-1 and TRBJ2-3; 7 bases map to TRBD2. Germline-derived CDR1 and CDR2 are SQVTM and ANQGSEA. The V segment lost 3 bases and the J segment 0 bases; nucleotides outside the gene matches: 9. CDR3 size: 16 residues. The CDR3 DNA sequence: TGCAGCGTTGATCTATCCCTAGCGGAGAGCACAGATACGCAGTATTTT. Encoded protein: CSVDLSLAESTDTQYF.

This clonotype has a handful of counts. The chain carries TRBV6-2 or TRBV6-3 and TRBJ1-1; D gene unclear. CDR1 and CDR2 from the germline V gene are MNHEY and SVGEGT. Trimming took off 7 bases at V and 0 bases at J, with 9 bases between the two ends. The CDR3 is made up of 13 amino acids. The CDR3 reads CASNDRMNTEAFF. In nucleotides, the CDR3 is TGTGCCAGCAACGACCGCATGAACACTGAAGCTTTCTTT.

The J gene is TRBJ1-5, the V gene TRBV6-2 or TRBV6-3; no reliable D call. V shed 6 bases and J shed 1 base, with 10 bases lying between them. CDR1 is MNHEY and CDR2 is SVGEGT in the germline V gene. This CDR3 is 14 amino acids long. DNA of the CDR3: TGTGCCAGCAGACGTCGACAAAGCAATCAGCCCCAGCATTTT. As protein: CASRRRQSNQPQHF.

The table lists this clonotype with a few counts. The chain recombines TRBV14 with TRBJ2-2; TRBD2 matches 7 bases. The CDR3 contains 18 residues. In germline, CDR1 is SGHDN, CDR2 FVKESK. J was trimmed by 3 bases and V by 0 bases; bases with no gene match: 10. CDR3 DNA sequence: TGTGCCAGCAGCCAAGATATAGGGGAGCGGGAAGACACCGGGGAGCTGTTTTTT. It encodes CASSQDIGEREDTGELFF.

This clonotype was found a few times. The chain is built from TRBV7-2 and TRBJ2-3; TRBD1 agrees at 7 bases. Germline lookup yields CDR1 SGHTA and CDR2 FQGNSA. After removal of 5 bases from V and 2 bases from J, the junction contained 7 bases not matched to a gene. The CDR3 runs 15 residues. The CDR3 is CASSRGDSPTDTQYF. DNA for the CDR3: TGTGCCAGCAGCCGAGGGGACAGCCCCACAGATACGCAGTATTTT.

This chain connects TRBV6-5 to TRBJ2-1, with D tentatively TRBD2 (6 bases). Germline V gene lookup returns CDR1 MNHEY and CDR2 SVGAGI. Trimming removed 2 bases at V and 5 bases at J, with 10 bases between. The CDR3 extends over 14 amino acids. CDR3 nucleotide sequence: TGTGCCAGCAGTTACGGCGGGGTCGACAATGAGCAGTTCTTC. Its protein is CASSYGGVDNEQFF.

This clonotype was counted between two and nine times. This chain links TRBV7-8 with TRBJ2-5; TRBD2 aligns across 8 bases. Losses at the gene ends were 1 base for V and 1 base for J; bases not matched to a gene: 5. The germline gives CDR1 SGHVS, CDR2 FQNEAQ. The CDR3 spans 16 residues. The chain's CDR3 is CASSLESGGFQETQYF. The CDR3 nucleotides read TGTGCCAGCAGCTTAGAAAGCGGGGGCTTCCAAGAGACCCAGTACTTC.